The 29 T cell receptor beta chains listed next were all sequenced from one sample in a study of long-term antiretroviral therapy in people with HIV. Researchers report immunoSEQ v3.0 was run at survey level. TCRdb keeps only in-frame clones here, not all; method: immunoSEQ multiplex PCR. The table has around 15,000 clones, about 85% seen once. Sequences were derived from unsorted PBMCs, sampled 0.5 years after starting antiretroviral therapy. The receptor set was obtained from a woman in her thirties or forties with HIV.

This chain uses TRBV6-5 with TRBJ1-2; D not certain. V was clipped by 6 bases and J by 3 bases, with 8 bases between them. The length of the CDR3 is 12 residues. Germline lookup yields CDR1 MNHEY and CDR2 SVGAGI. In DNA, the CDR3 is TGTGCCAGCAGGAACTGGGACTATGGCTACACCTTC. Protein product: CASRNWDYGYTF.

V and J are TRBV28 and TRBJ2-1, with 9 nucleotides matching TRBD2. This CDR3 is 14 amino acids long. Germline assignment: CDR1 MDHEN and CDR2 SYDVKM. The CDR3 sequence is CATARTSEYNEQFF. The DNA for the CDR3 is TGTGCTACAGCTCGGACTAGCGAGTACAATGAGCAGTTCTTC.

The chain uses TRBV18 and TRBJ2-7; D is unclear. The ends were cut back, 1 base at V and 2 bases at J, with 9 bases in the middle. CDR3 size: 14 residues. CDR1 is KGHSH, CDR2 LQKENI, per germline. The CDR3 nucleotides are TGTGCCAGCTCACCACGACCGGATGCCTACGAGCAGTACTTC. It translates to CASSPRPDAYEQYF.

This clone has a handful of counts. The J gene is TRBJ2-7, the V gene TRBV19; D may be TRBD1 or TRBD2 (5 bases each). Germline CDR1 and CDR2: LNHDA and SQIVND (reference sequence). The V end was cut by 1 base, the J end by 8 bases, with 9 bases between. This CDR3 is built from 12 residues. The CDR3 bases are TGTGCCAGTAGTATAGGAGGGGAGAAGCAGTACTTC. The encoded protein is CASSIGGEKQYF.

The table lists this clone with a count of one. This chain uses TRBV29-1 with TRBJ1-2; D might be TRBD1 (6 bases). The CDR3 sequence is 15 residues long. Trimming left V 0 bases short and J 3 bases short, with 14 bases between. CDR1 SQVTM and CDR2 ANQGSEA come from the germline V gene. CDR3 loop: CSVEDRMGTYYGYTF. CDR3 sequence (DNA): TGCAGCGTTGAAGATCGGATGGGGACATACTATGGCTACACCTTC. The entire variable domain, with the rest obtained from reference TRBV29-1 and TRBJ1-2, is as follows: SAVISQKPSRDICQRGTSLTIQCQVDSQVTMMFWYRQQPGQSLTLIATANQGSEATYESGFVIDKFPISRPNLTFSTLTVSNMSPEDSSIYLCSVEDRMGTYYGYTFGSGTRLTVV.

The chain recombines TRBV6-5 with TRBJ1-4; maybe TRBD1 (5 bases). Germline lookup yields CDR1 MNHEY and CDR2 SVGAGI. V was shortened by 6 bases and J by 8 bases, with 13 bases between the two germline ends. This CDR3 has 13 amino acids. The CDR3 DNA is TGTGCCAGCAGGGGGCCCATTAACGAAAAACTGTTTTTT. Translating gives CASRGPINEKLFF.

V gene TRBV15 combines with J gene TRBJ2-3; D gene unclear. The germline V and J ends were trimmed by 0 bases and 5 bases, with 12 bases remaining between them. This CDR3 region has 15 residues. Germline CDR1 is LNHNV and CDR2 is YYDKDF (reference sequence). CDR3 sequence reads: CATSRDTGHRDTQYF. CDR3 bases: TGTGCCACCAGCAGAGATACTGGGCACCGAGATACGCAGTATTTT.

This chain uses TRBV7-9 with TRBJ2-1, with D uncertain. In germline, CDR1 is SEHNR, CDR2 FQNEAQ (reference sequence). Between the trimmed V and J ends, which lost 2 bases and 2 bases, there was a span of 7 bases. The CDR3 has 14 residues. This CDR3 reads CASSLSAAYNEQFF. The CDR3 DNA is TGTGCCAGCAGCTTAAGCGCGGCCTACAATGAGCAGTTCTTC.

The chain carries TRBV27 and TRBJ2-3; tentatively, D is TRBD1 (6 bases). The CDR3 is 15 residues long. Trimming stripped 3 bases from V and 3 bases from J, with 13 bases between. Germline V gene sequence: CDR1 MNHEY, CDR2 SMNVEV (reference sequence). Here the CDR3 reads CASSFEGHRTDTQYF. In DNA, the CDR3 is TGTGCCAGCAGTTTTGAGGGACATAGGACAGATACGCAGTATTTT.

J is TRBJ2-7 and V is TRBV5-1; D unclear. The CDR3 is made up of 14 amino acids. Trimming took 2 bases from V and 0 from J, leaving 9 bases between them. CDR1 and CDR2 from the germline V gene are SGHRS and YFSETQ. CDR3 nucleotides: TGCGCCAGCAGCTTAGGCTCGAACTCCTACGAGCAGTACTTC. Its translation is CASSLGSNSYEQYF.

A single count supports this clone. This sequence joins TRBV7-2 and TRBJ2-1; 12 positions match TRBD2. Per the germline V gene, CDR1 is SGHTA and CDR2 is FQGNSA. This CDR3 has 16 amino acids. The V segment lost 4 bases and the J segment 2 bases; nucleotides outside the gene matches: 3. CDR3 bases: TGTGCCAGCAGCTCTCGGACTAGCGGGACCTACAATGAGCAGTTCTTC. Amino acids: CASSSRTSGTYNEQFF.

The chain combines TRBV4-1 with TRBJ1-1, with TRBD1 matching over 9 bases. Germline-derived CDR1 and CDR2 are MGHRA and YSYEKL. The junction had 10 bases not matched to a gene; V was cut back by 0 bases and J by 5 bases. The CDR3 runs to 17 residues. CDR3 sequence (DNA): TGCGCCAGCAGCCAAGATTCACCGGGACAGGGACATACTGAAGCTTTCTTT. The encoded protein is CASSQDSPGQGHTEAFF.

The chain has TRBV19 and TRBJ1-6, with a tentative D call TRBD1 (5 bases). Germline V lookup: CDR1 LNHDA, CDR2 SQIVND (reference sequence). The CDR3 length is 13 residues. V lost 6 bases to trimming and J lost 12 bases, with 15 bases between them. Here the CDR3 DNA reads TGTGCCAGTAGAACGGACACCAACCTACCCCTCCACTTT. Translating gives CASRTDTNLPLHF.

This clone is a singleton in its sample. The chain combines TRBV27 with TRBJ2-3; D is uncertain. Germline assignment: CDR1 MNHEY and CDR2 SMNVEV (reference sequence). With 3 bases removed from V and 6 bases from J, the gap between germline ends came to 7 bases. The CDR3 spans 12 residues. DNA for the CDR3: TGTGCCAGCAGTTTGGGATCGGATACGCAGTATTTT. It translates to CASSLGSDTQYF.

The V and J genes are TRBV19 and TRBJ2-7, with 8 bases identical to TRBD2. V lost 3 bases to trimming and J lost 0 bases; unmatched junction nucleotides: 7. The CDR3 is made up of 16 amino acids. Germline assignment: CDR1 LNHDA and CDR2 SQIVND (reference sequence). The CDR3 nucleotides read TGTGCCAGTAGTATTCTAAGCGGGAGTGGCTCCTACGAGCAGTACTTC. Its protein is CASSILSGSGSYEQYF.

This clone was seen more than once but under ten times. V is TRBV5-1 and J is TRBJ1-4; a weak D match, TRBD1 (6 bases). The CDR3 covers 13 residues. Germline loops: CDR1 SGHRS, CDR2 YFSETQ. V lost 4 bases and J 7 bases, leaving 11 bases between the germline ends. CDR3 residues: CASSDDRSEKLFF. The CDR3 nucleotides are TGCGCCAGCAGCGATGACAGGAGTGAAAAACTGTTTTTT. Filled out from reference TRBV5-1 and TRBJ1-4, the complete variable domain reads KAGVTQTPRYLIKTRGQQVTLSCSPISGHRSVSWYQQTPGQGLQFLFEYFSETQRNKGNFPGRFSGRQFSNSRSEMNVSTLELGDSALYLCASSDDRSEKLFFGSGTQLSVL.

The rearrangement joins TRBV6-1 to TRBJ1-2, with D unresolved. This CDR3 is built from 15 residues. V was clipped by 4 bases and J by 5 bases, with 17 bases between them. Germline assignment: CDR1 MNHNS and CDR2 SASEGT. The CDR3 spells CASSGRWRDLYGYTF. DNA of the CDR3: TGTGCCAGCAGTGGACGCTGGAGGGATCTTTATGGCTACACCTTC.

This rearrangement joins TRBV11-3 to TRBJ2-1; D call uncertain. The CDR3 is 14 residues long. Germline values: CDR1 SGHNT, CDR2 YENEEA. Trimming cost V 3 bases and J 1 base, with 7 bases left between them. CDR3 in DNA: TGTGCCAGCAGCTTCGGCGGTTCCTACAATGAGCAGTTCTTC. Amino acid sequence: CASSFGGSYNEQFF.

The CDR3 DNA reads TGTGCCAGCAGTTACTCCGGGCCGTATTACAATGAGCAGTTCTTC. Residues: CASSYSGPYYNEQFF. The chain is built from TRBV6-5 and TRBJ2-1; D is uncertain. Germline V gives CDR1 MNHEY, CDR2 SVGAGI. Trimming shortened V by 0 bases and J by 4 bases, and 10 bases separated the two germline ends. There are 15 residues in the CDR3.

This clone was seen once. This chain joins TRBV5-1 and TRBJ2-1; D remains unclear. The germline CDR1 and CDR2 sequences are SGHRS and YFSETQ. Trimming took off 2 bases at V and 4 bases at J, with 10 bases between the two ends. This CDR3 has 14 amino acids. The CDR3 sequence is CASSFAGDYNEQFF. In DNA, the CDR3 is TGCGCCAGCAGCTTCGCCGGAGATTACAATGAGCAGTTCTTC.

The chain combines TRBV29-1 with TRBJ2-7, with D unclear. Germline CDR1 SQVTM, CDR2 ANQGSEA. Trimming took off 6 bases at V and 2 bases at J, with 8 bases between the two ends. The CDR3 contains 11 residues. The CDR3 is CSVNSAYEQYF. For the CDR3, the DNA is TGCAGCGTGAACTCAGCCTACGAGCAGTACTTC.

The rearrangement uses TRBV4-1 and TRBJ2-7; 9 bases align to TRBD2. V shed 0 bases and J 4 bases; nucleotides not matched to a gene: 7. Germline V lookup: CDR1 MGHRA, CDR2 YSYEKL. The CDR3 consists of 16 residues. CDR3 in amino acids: CASSQETSGSPYEQYF. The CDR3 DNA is TGCGCCAGCAGCCAAGAGACTAGCGGCTCACCTTACGAGCAGTACTTC.

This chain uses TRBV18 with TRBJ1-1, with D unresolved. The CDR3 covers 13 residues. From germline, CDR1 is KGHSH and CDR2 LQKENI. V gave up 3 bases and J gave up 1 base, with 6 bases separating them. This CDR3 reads CASSPDGNTEAFF. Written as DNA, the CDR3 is TGTGCCAGCTCACCGGACGGGAACACTGAAGCTTTCTTT.

CDR3 amino acids: CASNGTAEAFF. DNA for the CDR3: TGTGCCAGCAACGGGACGGCTGAAGCTTTCTTT. V usage is TRBV21-1 and J usage is TRBJ1-1. TRBV21-1 has pseudogene status. This CDR3 is built from 11 residues.

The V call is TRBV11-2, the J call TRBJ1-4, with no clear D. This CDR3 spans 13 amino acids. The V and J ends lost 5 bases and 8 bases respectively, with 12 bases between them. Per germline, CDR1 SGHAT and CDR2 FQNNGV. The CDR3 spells CASSPGLGEKLFF. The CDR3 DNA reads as TGTGCCAGCAGCCCCGGACTGGGGGAAAAACTGTTTTTT.

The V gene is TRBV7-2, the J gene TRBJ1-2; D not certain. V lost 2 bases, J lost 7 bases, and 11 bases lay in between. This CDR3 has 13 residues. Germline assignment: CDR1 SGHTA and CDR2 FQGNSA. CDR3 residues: CASSLSSFGGYTF. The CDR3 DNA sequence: TGTGCCAGCAGCTTATCTTCGTTTGGTGGCTACACCTTC. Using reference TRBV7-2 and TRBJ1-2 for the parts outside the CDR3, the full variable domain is GAGVSQSPSNKVTEKGKDVELRCDPISGHTALYWYRQSLGQGLEFLIYFQGNSAPDKSGLPSDRFSAERTGGSVSTLTIQRTQQEDSAVYLCASSLSSFGGYTFGSGTRLTVV.

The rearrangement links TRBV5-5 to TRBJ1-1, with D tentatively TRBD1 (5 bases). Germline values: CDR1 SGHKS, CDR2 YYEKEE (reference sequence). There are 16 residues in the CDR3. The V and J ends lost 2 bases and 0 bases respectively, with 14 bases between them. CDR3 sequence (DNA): TGTGCCAGCAGCTTCTCATTAGGGACCATGAACACTGAAGCTTTCTTT. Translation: CASSFSLGTMNTEAFF.

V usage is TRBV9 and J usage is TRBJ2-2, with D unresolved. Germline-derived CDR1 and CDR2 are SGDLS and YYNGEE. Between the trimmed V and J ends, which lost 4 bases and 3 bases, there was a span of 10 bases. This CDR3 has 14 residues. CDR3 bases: TGTGCCAGCAGCCGGGCCCCGGACACCGGGGAGCTGTTTTTT. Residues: CASSRAPDTGELFF.

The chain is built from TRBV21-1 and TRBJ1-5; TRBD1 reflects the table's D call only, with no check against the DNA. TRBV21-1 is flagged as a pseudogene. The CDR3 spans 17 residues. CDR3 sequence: CASSKALARRSNQPQHF. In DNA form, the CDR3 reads TGTGCCAGCAGCAAAGCTTTGGCCAGGCGTAGCAATCAGCCCCAGCATTTT.